This entry features one T cell receptor (beta chain) sequence. Antigen: not known. The sample belongs to a study of shared clonotypes between healthy human individuals. Study outcomes and limitations: The four-donor shared clonotypes exceeded non-shared clonotypes in generation probability, with non-shared ones scoring lower. Larger estimated richness was generally recorded for naive subsets relative to memory subsets.

CDR3 length equals 16 residues. Each of the donors was a healthy adult who was HIV-negative and had not had a recent acute infection or vaccination. Deep-level settings were used for running the assay. Repertoires were generated with immunoSEQ multiplex PCR, while TCRdb's copy carries only in-frame clones and drops some. In the table there are about 1 million clones, 75% to 85% of which are singletons. Sequenced material: memory CD4+ T cells from PBMCs. Documented subset: CD45RA-negative fraction. The receptor was isolated from a man younger than 35 in good health. Some clones in this sample may be carry-over from other donors' samples. The chain links TRBV21-1 to TRBJ1-6; the table's TRBD1 call for D was not verified on the DNA. TRBV21-1 is marked as a pseudogene. CDR3 in DNA: TGTGCCAGCAGCTCCGAGACAGGGGCATATAATTCACCCCTCCACTTT. This sequence encodes CASSSETGAYNSPLHF.